The clone carrying this T cell receptor (beta chain) was seen only once. The target antigen is unknown. Additional DNA sequences in this sample encode the identical CDR3. TCRdb's copy holds only in-frame clones and misses some; the assay was immunoSEQ multiplex PCR. The repertoire holds tens of thousands of clones, with roughly 80% as singletons. This CDR3 comprises 13 residues. The germline V gene encodes CDR1 SGHTA and CDR2 FQGNSA. Trimming left V 5 bases short and J 4 bases short, with 9 bases between. This record comes from a study of OX40 agonist ivuxolimab in advanced cancers. Study background: Dose-escalation patients suffered from hepatocellular carcinoma, melanoma, renal cell or head and neck cancer.

Study-level findings and limits: Expanded clones belonging to CD8+ T cells outnumbered, on average, those of CD4+. Antigens targeted by the expanded peripheral T cells were not determined.

The receptor comes from an adult with an advanced solid tumor such as melanoma, head and neck, liver or kidney cancer. Sequencing was performed on CD4+ or CD8+ T cells sorted from blood, taken in a trial of the OX40 agonist ivuxolimab. The chain employs TRBV7-2 and TRBJ1-3; TRBD1 is a possible D gene (5 bases). In nucleotides, the CDR3 is TGTGCCAGCAGCCCCGGGGGGGGAAACACCATATATTTT. It codes for CASSPGGGNTIYF.